Listed below are T cell receptor beta chains from one sample, sequenced in a study of metastatic and nonmetastatic thyroid tumors. From the PCR reads, TCRdb re-called clones with MiXCR. The repertoire includes about 27,000 clones, 15% of them detected once, and approximately 14% sits in the top ten. Sequenced material: blood. The receptor source for this set is a male donor with papillary thyroid cancer or a benign thyroid nodule (not recorded which). Some clones in this sample may be carry-over from other donors' samples. Both conserved end residues are part of each CDR3. A D gene is named only where the DNA matches it firmly. Clone size appears in some rows only: once, few, many, or a class for an expanded clone.

many,TRBJ2-5,-,TRBV6-6,TGTGCCAGCAGTTACTCAGGACACCAAGAGACCCAGTACTTC,CASSYSGHQETQYF
-,TRBJ1-4,-,TRBV3-1,TGTGCCAGCAGCCCCCGTGGTGGTGAAAAACTGTTTTTT,CASSPRGGEKLFF
many,TRBJ2-2,TRBD2,TRBV5-6,TGTGCCAGCAGCTTGGATAGCGGGGGCTGGAACACCGGGGAGCTGTTTTTT,CASSLDSGGWNTGELFF
many,TRBJ2-7,-,TRBV9,TGTGCCAGCAGCTCCCGGACGGAGACTGAGCAGTACTTC,CASSSRTETEQYF
medium-sized,TRBJ1-2,TRBD1,TRBV13,TGTGCCAGCAGTCCCGGACAGGGCTATGGCTACACCTTC,CASSPGQGYGYTF
many,TRBJ1-2,TRBD1,TRBV20-1,TGCAGTGCCCTTCTGGACAGGGGCTATGGCTACACCTTC,CSALLDRGYGYTF
once,TRBJ2-6,-,TRBV10-3,TGTGCCATCAGTGAGTATACAGGGTGCGCCAGCCCCCCGGCCGGGGCCAACGTCCTGACTTTC,CAISEYTGCASPPAGANVLTF
many,TRBJ2-6,-,TRBV6-4,TGTGCCAGCAGTGACTCCACCTCTGGGGCCAACGTCCTGACTTTC,CASSDSTSGANVLTF
-,TRBJ2-2,-,TRBV6-5,TGTGTCAGCAGTTACGGTGGGGCCAGGGAAACCGGTGAGCTGTTTTTT,CVSSYGGARETGELFF
few,TRBJ2-5,TRBD2,TRBV6-1,TGTGCCAGCAGTGGATATTCCGGGAGGGAAGAGACCCAGTACTTC,CASSGYSGREETQYF
many,TRBJ1-2,-,TRBV7-9,TGTGCCAGCAGCTTAGTGGAGGGACGGAGCTATGGCTACACCTTC,CASSLVEGRSYGYTF
medium-sized,TRBJ1-6,-,TRBV12-3/TRBV12-4,TGTGCCAGCAGTTTAGGGACAGTTTATTCACCCCTCCACTTT,CASSLGTVYSPLHF
many,TRBJ2-7,TRBD1,TRBV14,TGTGCCAGCAGCCAACCGGGACAGGGGGCCTACGAGCAGTACTTC,CASSQPGQGAYEQYF
many,TRBJ2-1,-,TRBV30,TGTGCCTGGCAAGGGGGGCGGGGAGGGTCCTACAATGAGCAGTTCTTC,CAWQGGRGGSYNEQFF
many,TRBJ1-2,-,TRBV27,TGTGCCAGCAGTACGGAGGGCCTGGGCGCCTATGGCTACACCTTC,CASSTEGLGAYGYTF
many,TRBJ2-7,-,TRBV28,TGTGCCAGCAGCGCAGGGGTTCCCTACGAGCAGTACTTC,CASSAGVPYEQYF
few,TRBJ2-3,-,TRBV3-1,TGTGCCAGCAGCCAACATTCCCTGGCGGTAGCGGCTAGCACAGATACGCAGTATTTT,CASSQHSLAVAASTDTQYF
many,TRBJ2-3,TRBD2,TRBV9,TGTGCCAGCAGCGTAGTTGGACTAGCTATGTCAGATACGCAGTATTTT,CASSVVGLAMSDTQYF
-,TRBJ1-1,-,TRBV11-2,TGTGCCAGCAGCTGGGACGGCGGGGGTTTGGGCACTGAAGCTTTCTTT,CASSWDGGGLGTEAFF
many,TRBJ2-7,TRBD2,TRBV20-1,TGCAGTGCTAGAGATCTGGGGCCGGGGGGATCCCGCTCCTACGAGCAGTACTTC,CSARDLGPGGSRSYEQYF
many,TRBJ1-2,TRBD1,TRBV7-3,TGTGCCAGCAGCTTATCGGGGACAGGGAACTATGGCTACACCTTC,CASSLSGTGNYGYTF
many,TRBJ2-1,-,TRBV5-4,TGTGCCAGCAGCTCGGACTTTACGAGCTCCTACAATGAGCAGTTCTTC,CASSSDFTSSYNEQFF
-,TRBJ2-7,TRBD1,TRBV19,TGTGCCAGTTCACCGGGACAGGACTCCTACGAGCAGTACTTC,CASSPGQDSYEQYF